This T cell receptor (beta chain) was profiled in a study of blood T cell repertoires in COVID-19. At the level of the study: PBMCs, B-cell-depleted T cells, or T cells were the source of the cDNA or gDNA that made up the material.

The CDR3 has 15 amino acids. Per the germline V gene, CDR1 is WSHSY and CDR2 is SAAADI. Between the trimmed V and J ends, which lost 5 bases and 6 bases, there was a span of 17 bases. Sequencing used immunoSEQ multiplex PCR; TCRdb keeps in-frame clones, though not all of them. The table lists about 200,000 clones, roughly 86% of them singletons. The chain uses TRBV10-2 and TRBJ2-1; unclear D gene. This clonotype was sampled from a man aged 35 to 55 with acute COVID-19. The sample was PBMCs or T cells enriched from blood (not recorded which). The CDR3 protein is CASSRIDLGRNEQFF. The CDR3 DNA sequence: TGCGCCAGCAGTAGGATTGACCTAGGCCGCAATGAGCAGTTCTTC.